The rows below give T cell receptor beta chains drawn from one sample of a study of cytomegalovirus exposure and HLA in healthy donors. Clones were sequenced by immunoSEQ multiplex PCR, and TCRdb holds only the in-frame ones, with some missing. The data show 110,000 or so clones, 60% to 80% seen once. Sample: PBMCs. The receptors stem from a man in his fifties or sixties in good health and CMV-seropositive. CDR3s include the opening cysteine and the closing phenylalanine or tryptophan. The D gene is left open where the match is weak. Clone size is stated in some rows and not others, as once, few, many or a class when expanded.

size	V	D	J	CDR3	DNA
medium-sized	TRBV4-2	TRBD2	TRBJ2-7	CASSQDLASGFYEQYF	TGTGCCAGCAGCCAAGATTTGGCTAGCGGATTCTACGAGCAGTACTTC
-	TRBV9	-	TRBJ2-3	CASSVELTDTQYF	TGTGCCAGCAGCGTAGAGCTGACAGATACGCAGTATTTT
-	TRBV7-9	-	TRBJ1-2	CASSRADSSGYTF	TGTGCCAGCAGCCGAGCCGACAGTTCCGGCTACACCTTC
-	TRBV5-5	TRBD1	TRBJ2-5	CASSLRGRETQYF	TGTGCCAGCAGCTTAAGGGGGCGAGAGACCCAGTACTTC
-	TRBV28	-	TRBJ1-2	CASRQQGRRNYGYTF	TGTGCCAGCAGACAGCAGGGAAGAAGAAACTATGGCTACACCTTC
-	TRBV11-2	TRBD1	TRBJ2-7	CASSLDPTGDREQYF	TGTGCCAGCAGCTTAGATCCGACAGGGGACCGCGAGCAGTACTTC
-	TRBV28	TRBD1	TRBJ1-2	CASTSTGLDYGYTF	TGTGCCAGCACCTCGACAGGGTTGGACTATGGCTACACCTTC
-	TRBV4-3	TRBD1	TRBJ1-1	CASSQDGTGEAFF	TGCGCCAGCAGCCAGGATGGGACAGGGGAAGCTTTCTTT
-	TRBV4-1	-	TRBJ2-3	CASSQDKAGPDTQYF	TGCGCCAGCAGCCAAGATAAGGCAGGGCCAGATACGCAGTATTTT
-	TRBV7-2	TRBD1	TRBJ1-6	CASSLVGQGGSPLHF	TGTGCCAGCAGCTTAGTCGGACAGGGCGGATCACCCCTCCACTTT
-	TRBV5-1	-	TRBJ1-1	CASSSQGEYTEAFF	TGCGCCAGCAGCTCTCAAGGGGAATACACTGAAGCTTTCTTT
-	TRBV11-2	-	TRBJ2-7	CASSLAGSYEQYF	TGTGCCAGCAGCTTAGCAGGATCCTACGAGCAGTACTTC
-	TRBV27	TRBD2	TRBJ2-1	CASSLKREGLNEQFF	TGTGCCAGCAGTTTAAAACGGGAGGGCTTGAATGAGCAGTTCTTC
-	TRBV7-2	-	TRBJ2-7	CASSFPGSGEQYF	TGTGCCAGCAGTTTCCCAGGGTCCGGTGAGCAGTACTTC
-	TRBV2	-	TRBJ2-5	CASRGESETQYF	TGTGCCAGCAGAGGGGAATCTGAGACCCAGTACTTC
-	TRBV27	-	TRBJ1-2	CASSPGGVDGYTF	TGTGCCAGCAGTCCCGGGGGGGTTGATGGCTACACCTTC
-	TRBV6-1	TRBD1	TRBJ1-2	CASTTGDPTNYGYTF	TGTGCCAGCACGACAGGGGACCCGACTAACTATGGCTACACCTTC
-	TRBV4-1	TRBD2	TRBJ2-3	CASSLPSGATSTDTQYF	TGCGCCAGCAGCCTCCCTAGCGGGGCAACTAGCACAGATACGCAGTATTTT
once	TRBV5-1	-	TRBJ2-1	CASSYPGLSAYNEQFF	TGCGCCAGCAGTTATCCGGGGTTATCCGCCTACAATGAGCAGTTCTTC
-	TRBV4-2	TRBD2	TRBJ2-1	CASSPRLAGFDNEQFF	TGTGCCAGCAGCCCCCGGCTAGCGGGATTCGACAATGAGCAGTTCTTC
-	TRBV18	TRBD2	TRBJ2-1	CASSNSGSPNEQFF	TGTGCCAGCTCGAATAGCGGGAGCCCCAATGAGCAGTTCTTC
once	TRBV6-6	TRBD1	TRBJ1-1	CASGGSTGANTEAFF	TGTGCCAGCGGCGGCTCGACAGGGGCCAACACTGAAGCTTTCTTT
-	TRBV11-2	-	TRBJ1-1	CASSLVSGVEAFF	TGTGCCAGCAGCTTAGTTAGCGGGGTTGAAGCTTTCTTT
once	TRBV18	-	TRBJ2-2	CASSPGQNTGELFF	TGTGCCAGCTCACCGGGACAGAACACCGGGGAGCTGTTTTTT
-	TRBV7-2	-	TRBJ1-1	CASSFAEGTEAFF	TGTGCCAGCAGCTTCGCCGAGGGCACTGAAGCTTTCTTT
-	TRBV19	TRBD2	TRBJ2-2	CASSIEASGKSGELFF	TGTGCCAGTAGTATAGAGGCTAGCGGAAAATCCGGGGAGCTGTTTTTT
-	TRBV7-9	-	TRBJ1-1	CASSFTGTPNTEAFF	TGTGCCAGCAGCTTCACCGGGACACCTAACACTGAAGCTTTCTTT
-	TRBV13	-	TRBJ2-2	CASSFGRRAGELFF	TGTGCCAGCAGCTTTGGGAGGAGGGCCGGGGAGCTGTTTTTT
-	TRBV5-4	TRBD2	TRBJ2-3	CASSSQEGGSTDTQYF	TGTGCCAGCAGTTCCCAAGAGGGAGGGAGCACAGATACGCAGTATTTT
few	TRBV7-2	TRBD1	TRBJ2-3	CASSLALAGGSGGTQYF	TGTGCCAGCAGCTTAGCGCTAGCAGGGGGCTCCGGTGGTACGCAGTATTTT
few	TRBV19	TRBD2	TRBJ2-7	CASSPGLAGGPYEQYF	TGTGCCAGTAGCCCTGGACTAGCGGGAGGGCCTTACGAGCAGTACTTC
-	TRBV18	TRBD1	TRBJ2-5	CASSLRTGLETQYF	TGTGCCAGCTCACTCCGGACAGGGTTAGAGACCCAGTACTTC
-	TRBV11-2	-	TRBJ1-2	CASSQQGVGYTF	TGTGCCAGCAGCCAACAGGGCGTTGGCTACACCTTC
few	TRBV5-1	-	TRBJ2-5	CASARSEEGTQYF	TGCGCCAGCGCCCGCTCGGAGGAGGGGACCCAGTACTTC
-	TRBV2	-	TRBJ1-5	CASSADRGPQHF	TGTGCCAGCAGTGCGGACAGAGGGCCCCAGCATTTT
once	TRBV7-9	-	TRBJ1-2	CASSSTGGRGNGYTF	TGTGCCAGCAGCTCCACCGGAGGGCGGGGGAATGGCTACACCTTC
-	TRBV28	TRBD1	TRBJ2-7	CATEGATYEQYF	TGTGCCACCGAGGGGGCCACCTACGAGCAGTACTTC
once	TRBV4-3	-	TRBJ1-3	CASSQDPPLQGRGNTIYF	TGCGCCAGCAGCCAAGATCCCCCTCTGCAGGGCCGTGGAAACACCATATATTTT
-	TRBV5-1	-	TRBJ1-2	CASSLAPSEGGYTF	TGCGCCAGCAGCTTGGCCCCCAGTGAGGGTGGCTACACCTTC
-	TRBV4-2	TRBD2	TRBJ2-3	CASSQLAGSTDTQYF	TGTGCCAGCAGCCAACTAGCGGGTAGCACAGATACGCAGTATTTT
-	TRBV10-3	TRBD1	TRBJ1-2	CAISAGTGGSPSANYGYTF	TGTGCCATCAGTGCCGGGACAGGGGGCTCCCCCTCGGCTAACTATGGCTACACCTTC
-	TRBV13	TRBD1	TRBJ1-1	CASSLMGQGNTEAFF	TGTGCCAGCAGCTTAATGGGACAGGGGAACACTGAAGCTTTCTTT
-	TRBV11-2	-	TRBJ1-1	CASSLNRVGTEAFF	TGTGCCAGCAGCTTGAACAGGGTAGGCACTGAAGCTTTCTTT
-	TRBV18	-	TRBJ1-5	CASSPGGANQPQHF	TGTGCCAGCTCACCGGGGGGGGCCAATCAGCCCCAGCATTTT
-	TRBV5-8	-	TRBJ1-1	CASSSWGGSSTEAFF	TGTGCCAGCAGCTCCTGGGGGGGAAGCAGCACTGAAGCTTTCTTT
-	TRBV4-3	-	TRBJ1-1	CASSQDIWGVEAFF	TGCGCCAGCAGCCAAGACATTTGGGGGGTTGAAGCTTTCTTT
-	TRBV11-3	TRBD1	TRBJ2-7	CASSLVQGVAYEQYF	TGTGCCAGCAGCTTAGTTCAGGGGGTGGCCTACGAGCAGTACTTC
-	TRBV5-6	-	TRBJ1-1	CASSLGQDGTEAFF	TGTGCCAGCAGCTTGGGCCAGGATGGAACTGAAGCTTTCTTT
-	TRBV4-1	TRBD2	TRBJ2-3	CASSQDRTSGRITDTQYF	TGCGCCAGCAGCCAAGACCGCACTAGCGGGAGGATCACAGATACGCAGTATTTT
few	TRBV7-9	-	TRBJ1-1	CASSSSLAVYTEAFF	TGTGCCAGCAGCTCAAGCTTAGCGGTATACACTGAAGCTTTCTTT
-	TRBV7-2	-	TRBJ1-6	CASSRSLIGGGANSPLHF	TGTGCCAGCAGTCGTTCGCTCATCGGCGGGGGCGCGAATTCACCCCTCCACTTT
-	TRBV7-2	TRBD2	TRBJ2-1	CASSFRTSGYNEQFF	TGTGCCAGCAGCTTCCGGACTAGCGGGTACAATGAGCAGTTCTTC
few	TRBV4-3	-	TRBJ1-2	CASSQGQAPNYGYTF	TGCGCCAGCAGCCAAGGACAGGCCCCTAACTATGGCTACACCTTC
-	TRBV7-9	TRBD1	TRBJ1-4	CASSLVGTGIFEKLFF	TGTGCCAGCAGCTTAGTGGGGACAGGGATTTTTGAAAAACTGTTTTTT
once	TRBV25-1	TRBD1	TRBJ1-2	CASSGQGGYGYTF	TGTGCCAGCAGTGGTCAGGGGGGCTATGGCTACACCTTC
-	TRBV28	-	TRBJ1-5	CASSLWGLRGSNQPQHF	TGTGCCAGCAGTTTATGGGGCCTCCGGGGAAGCAATCAGCCCCAGCATTTT
-	TRBV28	-	TRBJ1-2	CASSSAPGTPVSHYGYTF	TGTGCCAGCAGTTCGGCCCCCGGGACACCAGTTTCCCACTATGGCTACACCTTC
-	TRBV6-5	TRBD2	TRBJ2-7	CASREGQGGGYEQYF	TGTGCCAGCCGGGAGGGCCAAGGAGGAGGGTACGAGCAGTACTTC
-	TRBV18	-	TRBJ1-2	CASSPDIVAYGYTF	TGTGCCAGCTCACCGGACATTGTTGCCTATGGCTACACCTTC
-	TRBV7-2	TRBD2	TRBJ2-3	CASRSSWTSGKTDTQYF	TGTGCCAGCAGGTCTTCTTGGACTAGCGGGAAGACAGATACGCAGTATTTT